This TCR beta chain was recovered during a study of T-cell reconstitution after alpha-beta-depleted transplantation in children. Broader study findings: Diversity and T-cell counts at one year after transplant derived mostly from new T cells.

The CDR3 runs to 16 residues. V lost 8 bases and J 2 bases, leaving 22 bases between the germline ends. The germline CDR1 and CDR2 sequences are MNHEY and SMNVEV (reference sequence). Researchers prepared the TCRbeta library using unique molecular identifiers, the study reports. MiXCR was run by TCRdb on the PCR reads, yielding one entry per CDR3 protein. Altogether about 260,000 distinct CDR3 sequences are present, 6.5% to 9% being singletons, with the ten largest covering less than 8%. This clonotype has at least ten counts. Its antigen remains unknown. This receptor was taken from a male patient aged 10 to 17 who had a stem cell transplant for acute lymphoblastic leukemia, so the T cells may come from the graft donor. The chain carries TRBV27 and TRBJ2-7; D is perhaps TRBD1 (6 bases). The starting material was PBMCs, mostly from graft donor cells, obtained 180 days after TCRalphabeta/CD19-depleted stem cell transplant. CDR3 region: CASGTFLNRAPYEQYF. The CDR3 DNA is TGTGCCAGCGGGACCTTTCTTAACAGGGCCCCCTACGAGCAGTACTTC.